One T cell receptor beta chain is described in this entry. What it recognizes is unknown. This entry belongs to a study of graft-versus-host responses after intestinal transplantation. Study background: Recipients were given multivisceral, liver-intestinal, or isolated intestinal transplants.

Study results and caveats: Recipient bone marrow held GvH clones, some seen earlier in ileum or blood. Where graft-donor T cell macrochimerism was present, patients had high graft-versus-host to host-versus-graft clonal ratios in allografts.

Libraries were prepared by immunoSEQ multiplex PCR; TCRdb keeps only in-frame clonotypes and omits some of them. The sample gives more than 90,000 clones, 85% to 95% of which show up once; around 1.2% is in the top ten. V lost 3 bases and J lost 6, with 19 bases in between. The CDR3 has 15 amino acids. Germline CDR1 is SGHNT and CDR2 is YYREEE (reference sequence). Source: unstimulated CD8+ T cells sorted from spleen or lymph node cells, taken before transplant. The sequence was obtained from a human donor who was the organ donor for an intestinal transplant. V is TRBV5-4 and J is TRBJ2-7; D remains ambiguous. This chain's CDR3 is CASSYGPLNDGEQYF. CDR3 DNA: TGTGCCAGCAGCTATGGACCGCTGAACGACGGCGAGCAGTACTTC.